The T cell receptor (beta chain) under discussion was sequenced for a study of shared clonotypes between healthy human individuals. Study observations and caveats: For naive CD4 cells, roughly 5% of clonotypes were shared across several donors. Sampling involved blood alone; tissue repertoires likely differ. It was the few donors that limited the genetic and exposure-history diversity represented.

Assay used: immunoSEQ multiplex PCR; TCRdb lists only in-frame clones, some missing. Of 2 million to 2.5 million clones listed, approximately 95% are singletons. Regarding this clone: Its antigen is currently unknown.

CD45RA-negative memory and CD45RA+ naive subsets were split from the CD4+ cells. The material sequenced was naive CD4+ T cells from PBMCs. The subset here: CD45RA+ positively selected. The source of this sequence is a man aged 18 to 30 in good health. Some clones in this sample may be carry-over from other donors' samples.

CDR3 DNA: TGTGCCAGCAGTTTAACGGTTGCAGGGATGTCCACCGGGGAGCTGTTTTTT. It yields the protein CASSLTVAGMSTGELFF. This rearrangement joins TRBV27 to TRBJ2-2; perhaps TRBD1 as D (5 bases). Per germline, CDR1 MNHEY and CDR2 SMNVEV (reference sequence). The V end was cut by 2 bases, the J end by 4 bases, with 17 bases between. This CDR3 comprises 17 residues.